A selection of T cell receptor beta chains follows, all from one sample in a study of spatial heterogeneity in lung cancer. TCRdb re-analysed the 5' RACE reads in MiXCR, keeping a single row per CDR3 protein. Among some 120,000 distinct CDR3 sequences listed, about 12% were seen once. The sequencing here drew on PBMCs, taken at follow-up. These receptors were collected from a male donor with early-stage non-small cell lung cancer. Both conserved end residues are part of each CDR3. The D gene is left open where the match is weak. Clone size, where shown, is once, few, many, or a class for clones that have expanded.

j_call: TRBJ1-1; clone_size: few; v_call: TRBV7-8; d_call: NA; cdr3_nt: TGTGCCAGCAGCCCCTACCAGCCGGGACACCGGAACACTGAAGCTTTCTTT; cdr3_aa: CASSPYQPGHRNTEAFF
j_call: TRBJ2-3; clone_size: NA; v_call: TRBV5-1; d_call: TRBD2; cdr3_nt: TGCGCCAGCAGCCTGACTAGCGGGGAGGTCCGTACGCAGTATTTT; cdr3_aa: CASSLTSGEVRTQYF
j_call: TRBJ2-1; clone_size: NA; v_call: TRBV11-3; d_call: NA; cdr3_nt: TGTGCCAGCAGCCTAGGGGGGACTACCTACAATGAGCAGTTCTTC; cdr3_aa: CASSLGGTTYNEQFF
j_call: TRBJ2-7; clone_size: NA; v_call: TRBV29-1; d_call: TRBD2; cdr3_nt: TGCAGCGCTGCGACTAGCGGGAGCTCCTACGAGCAGTACTTC; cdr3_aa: CSAATSGSSYEQYF
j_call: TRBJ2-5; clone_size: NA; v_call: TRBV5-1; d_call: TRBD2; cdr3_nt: TGCGCCAGCAGGGGACTAGCAGAGACCCAGTACTTC; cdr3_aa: CASRGLAETQYF
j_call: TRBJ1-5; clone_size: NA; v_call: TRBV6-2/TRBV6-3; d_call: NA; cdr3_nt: TGTGCCAGCAACGTAAACAGGAATCAGCCCCAGCATTTT; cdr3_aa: CASNVNRNQPQHF
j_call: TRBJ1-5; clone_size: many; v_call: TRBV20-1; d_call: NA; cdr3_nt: TGCAGTGCTAGATCGACAGTTAATCAGCCCCAGCATTTT; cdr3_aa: CSARSTVNQPQHF
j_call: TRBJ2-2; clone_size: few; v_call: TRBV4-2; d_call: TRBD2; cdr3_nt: TGTGCCAGCAGCCAAGGGACTAGCGGGGTGAACACCGGGGAGCTGTTTTTT; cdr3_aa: CASSQGTSGVNTGELFF
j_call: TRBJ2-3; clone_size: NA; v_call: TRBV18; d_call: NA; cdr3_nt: TGTGCCAGCTCCGAGATTAGCACAGATACGCAGTATTTT; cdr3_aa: CASSEISTDTQYF
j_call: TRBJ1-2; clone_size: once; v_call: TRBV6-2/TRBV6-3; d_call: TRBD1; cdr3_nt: TGTGCCAGCAGAACAGGGGGCGCCTACTATGGCTACACCTTC; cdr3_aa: CASRTGGAYYGYTF
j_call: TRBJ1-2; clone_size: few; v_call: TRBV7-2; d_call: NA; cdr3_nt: TGTGCCAGCAGCTTAGGGCCAGGGAACTATGGCTACACCTTC; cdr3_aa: CASSLGPGNYGYTF
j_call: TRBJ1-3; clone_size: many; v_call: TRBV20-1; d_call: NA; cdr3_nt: TGCAGTGCTAGGCCAGGAAGCTCTGGAAACACCATATATTTT; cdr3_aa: CSARPGSSGNTIYF
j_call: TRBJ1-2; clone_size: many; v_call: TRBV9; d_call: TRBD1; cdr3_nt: TGTGCCAGCAGCAAAGGGACAGGGGACTATGGCTACACCTTC; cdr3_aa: CASSKGTGDYGYTF
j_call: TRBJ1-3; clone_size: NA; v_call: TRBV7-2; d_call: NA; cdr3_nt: TGTGCCAGCAGCTTCCCGTCCCTCTCCTCTGGAAACACCATATATTTT; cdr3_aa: CASSFPSLSSGNTIYF
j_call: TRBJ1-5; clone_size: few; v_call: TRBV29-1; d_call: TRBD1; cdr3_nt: TGCAGCGTTGTCTTGGGGACAGCAAATCAGCCCCAGCATTTT; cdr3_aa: CSVVLGTANQPQHF
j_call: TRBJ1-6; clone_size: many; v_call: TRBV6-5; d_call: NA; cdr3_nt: TGTGCCAGCAGTTACTCGGGGAATTCACCCCTCCACTTT; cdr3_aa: CASSYSGNSPLHF
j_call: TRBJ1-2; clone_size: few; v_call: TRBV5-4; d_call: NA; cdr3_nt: TGTGCCAGCAGCTTAAATCCGGGGCTGGTTGGCTACACCTTC; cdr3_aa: CASSLNPGLVGYTF
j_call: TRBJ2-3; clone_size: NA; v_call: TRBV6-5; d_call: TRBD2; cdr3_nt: TGTGCCAGCAGTTACGCCGGACTAGCCTACGGCACAGATACGCAGTATTTT; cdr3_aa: CASSYAGLAYGTDTQYF
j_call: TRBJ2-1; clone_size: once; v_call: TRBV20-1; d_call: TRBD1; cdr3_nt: TGCAGTGCTAGAGATGGGGGACAGGTGTCAAATGAGCAGTTCTTC; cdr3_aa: CSARDGGQVSNEQFF
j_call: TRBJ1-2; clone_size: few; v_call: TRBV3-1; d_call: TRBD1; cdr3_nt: TGTGCCAGCAGTACGGACAGGGTGAGGCATGGCTACACCTTC; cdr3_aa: CASSTDRVRHGYTF
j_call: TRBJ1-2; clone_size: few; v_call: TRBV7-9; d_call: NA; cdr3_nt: TGTGCCAGCCACTCCGGACTGGATGGGGGGCACTCTGGCTACACCTTC; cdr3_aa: CASHSGLDGGHSGYTF
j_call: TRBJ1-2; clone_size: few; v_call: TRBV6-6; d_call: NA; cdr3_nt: TGTGCCAGCAGGAGCGGGGGCAGGGGCTATGGCTACACCTTC; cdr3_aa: CASRSGGRGYGYTF
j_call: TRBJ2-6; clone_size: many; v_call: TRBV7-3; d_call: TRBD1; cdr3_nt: TGTGCCAGCAGCTCTACCGGGACAGGGGTTTCAGGGGCCAACGTCCTGACTTTC; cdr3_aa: CASSSTGTGVSGANVLTF
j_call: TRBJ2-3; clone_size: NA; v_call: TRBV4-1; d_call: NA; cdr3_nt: TGCGCCAGCAGCCAAGGGGAGACTCCTTGGGGCACAGATACGCAGTATTTT; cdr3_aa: CASSQGETPWGTDTQYF
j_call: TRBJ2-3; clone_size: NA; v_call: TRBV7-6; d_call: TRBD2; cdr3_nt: TGTGCCAGCAGCTTAGGACTAGCGGGGGGACGCACGCAGTATTTT; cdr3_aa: CASSLGLAGGRTQYF
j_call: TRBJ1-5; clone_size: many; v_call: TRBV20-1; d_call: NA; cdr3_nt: TGCAGTGCTAGAGGGCAGTTCAATCAGCCCCAGCATTTT; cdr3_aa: CSARGQFNQPQHF
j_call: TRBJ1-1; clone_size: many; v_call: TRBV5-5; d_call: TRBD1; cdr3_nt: TGTGCCAGCACCCTTGACAGGGAGAACACTGAAGCTTTCTTT; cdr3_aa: CASTLDRENTEAFF
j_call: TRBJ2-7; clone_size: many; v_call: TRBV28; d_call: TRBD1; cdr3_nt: TGTGCCAGCAGTTTATCCGGACAGGGTTCCTACGAGCAGTACTTC; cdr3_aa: CASSLSGQGSYEQYF
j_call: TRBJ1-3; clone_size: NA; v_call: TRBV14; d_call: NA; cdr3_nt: TGTGCCAGCAGCCACCATCCGAGGACGGTCAGCTCTGGAAACACCATATATTTT; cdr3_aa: CASSHHPRTVSSGNTIYF
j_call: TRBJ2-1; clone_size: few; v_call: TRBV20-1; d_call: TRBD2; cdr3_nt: TGCAGTGCTAGAGATGCCCAGCGGGGGTTATCACATGAGCAGTTCTTC; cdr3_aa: CSARDAQRGLSHEQFF
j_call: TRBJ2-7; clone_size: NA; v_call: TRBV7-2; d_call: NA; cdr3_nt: TGTGCCAGCAGCTTAGGGGTAACAGTACCGAACTCCTACGAGCAGTACTTC; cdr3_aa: CASSLGVTVPNSYEQYF
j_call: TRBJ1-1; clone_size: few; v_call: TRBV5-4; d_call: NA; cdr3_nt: TGTGCCAGCAGCCTCCCTCCACGCCAGGATGAAGCTTTCTTT; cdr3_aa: CASSLPPRQDEAFF
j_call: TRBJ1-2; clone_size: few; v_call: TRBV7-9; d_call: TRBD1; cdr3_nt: TGTGCCAGCAGCAAGGGACAGGGAGCCCCCCCAGGGTTGGATGGCTACACCTTC; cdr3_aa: CASSKGQGAPPGLDGYTF
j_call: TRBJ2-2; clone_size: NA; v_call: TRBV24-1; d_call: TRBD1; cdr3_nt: TGTGCCACCAGTGGGACAGGGAAAACCGGGGAGCTGTTTTTT; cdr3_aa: CATSGTGKTGELFF
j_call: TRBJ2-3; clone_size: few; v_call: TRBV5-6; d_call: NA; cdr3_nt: TGTGCCAGCAGCTGGGAGAGAGATACGCAGTATTTT; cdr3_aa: CASSWERDTQYF
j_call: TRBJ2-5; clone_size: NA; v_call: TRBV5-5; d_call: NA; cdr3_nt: TGTGCCAGCAGCCGGGCCACTAAATCCTTGTACCAAGAGACCCAGTACTTC; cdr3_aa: CASSRATKSLYQETQYF
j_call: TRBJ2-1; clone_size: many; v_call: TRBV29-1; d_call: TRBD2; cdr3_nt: TGCAGCGTTGGACCCGGGGTAGGACTAGCGGCCTACAATGAGCAGTTCTTC; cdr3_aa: CSVGPGVGLAAYNEQFF
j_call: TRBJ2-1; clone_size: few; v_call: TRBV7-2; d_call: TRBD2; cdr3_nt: TGTGCCAGCAGCTTAGCACCCGGCGGGGGGGCCTCGAGGCAGTTCTTC; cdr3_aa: CASSLAPGGGASRQFF
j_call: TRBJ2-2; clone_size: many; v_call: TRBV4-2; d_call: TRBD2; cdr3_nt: TGTGCCAGCAGCCAAGGTCTAGCGGGGGCCACCGGGGAGCTGTTTTTT; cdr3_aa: CASSQGLAGATGELFF
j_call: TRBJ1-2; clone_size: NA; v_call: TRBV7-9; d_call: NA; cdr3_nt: TGTGCCAGCAGCCTAGGTACAGAAACTTACTATGGCTACACCTTC; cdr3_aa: CASSLGTETYYGYTF
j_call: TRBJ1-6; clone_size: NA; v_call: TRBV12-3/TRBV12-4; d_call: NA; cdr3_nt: TGTGCCAGCAGCCCTGGACAGTTTTATAATTCACCCCTCCACTTT; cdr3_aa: CASSPGQFYNSPLHF
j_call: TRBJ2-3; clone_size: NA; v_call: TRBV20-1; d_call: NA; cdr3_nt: TGCAGTGCTAGAGATCTAGCCTCTACAGATACGCAGTATTTT; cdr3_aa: CSARDLASTDTQYF
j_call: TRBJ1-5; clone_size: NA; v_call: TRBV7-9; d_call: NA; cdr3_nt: TGTGCCAGCACTCAGGGGTCCTACAATCAGCCCCAGCATTTT; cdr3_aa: CASTQGSYNQPQHF
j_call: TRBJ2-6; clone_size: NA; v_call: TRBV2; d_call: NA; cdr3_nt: TGTGCCAGCCTACTTCAGGTGGCTGGGGCCAACGTCCTGACTTTC; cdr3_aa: CASLLQVAGANVLTF
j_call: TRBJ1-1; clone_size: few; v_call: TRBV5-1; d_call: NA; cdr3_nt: TGCGCCAGCAGCTTGGCCGACTTATCGGGCACTGAAGCTTTCTTT; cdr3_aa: CASSLADLSGTEAFF
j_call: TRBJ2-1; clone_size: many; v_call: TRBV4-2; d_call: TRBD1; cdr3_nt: TGTGCCAGCAGCCATGAACAGGGGTTAATAAATGAGCAGTTCTTC; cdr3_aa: CASSHEQGLINEQFF
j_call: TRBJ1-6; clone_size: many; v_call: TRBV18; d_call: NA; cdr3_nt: TGTGCCAGCTCACTCGACAGCGTTAATTCACCCCTCCACTTT; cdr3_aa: CASSLDSVNSPLHF
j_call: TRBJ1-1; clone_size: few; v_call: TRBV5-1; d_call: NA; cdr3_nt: TGCGCCAGCGGGCAGATGAACACTGAAGCTTTCTTT; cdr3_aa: CASGQMNTEAFF
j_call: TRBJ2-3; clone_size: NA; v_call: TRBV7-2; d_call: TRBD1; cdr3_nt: TGTGCCAGCAGCTTAACAGGGGGCTGGGGAGATACGCAGTATTTT; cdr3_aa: CASSLTGGWGDTQYF
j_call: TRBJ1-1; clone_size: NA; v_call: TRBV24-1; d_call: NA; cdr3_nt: TGTGCCACCAGTGATGGGTTTAACACTGAAGCTTTCTTT; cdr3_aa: CATSDGFNTEAFF
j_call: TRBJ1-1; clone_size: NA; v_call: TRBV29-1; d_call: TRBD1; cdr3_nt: TGCAGCGTCGCTACAGGGGGCGCGGGCGCTATCTTT; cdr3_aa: CSVATGGAGAIF
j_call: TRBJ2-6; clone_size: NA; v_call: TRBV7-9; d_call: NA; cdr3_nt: TGTGCCAGCAGCGATGTTTCTGGGGCCAACGTCCTGACTTTC; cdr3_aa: CASSDVSGANVLTF